This T cell receptor (beta chain) was captured in a study of control samples from healthy donors and cancer patients. This CDR3 is 14 amino acids long. The trim removed 3 bases at V and 3 bases at J, leaving 7 bases unmatched. Per the germline V gene, CDR1 is DFQATT and CDR2 is SNEGSKA (reference sequence). Sequencing used immunoSEQ multiplex PCR; TCRdb keeps in-frame clones, though not all of them. The sample has 130,000 to 150,000 clones; approximately 91% are singletons. The receptor was derived from a man between 25 and 39 years old in good health. The chain recombines TRBV20-1 with TRBJ2-7, with 8 bases lining up with TRBD2. Sequenced: blood. Here the CDR3 DNA reads TGCAGTGCTAGTAGGCGGGGGGACCACTACGAGCAGTACTTC. This encodes CSASRRGDHYEQYF.